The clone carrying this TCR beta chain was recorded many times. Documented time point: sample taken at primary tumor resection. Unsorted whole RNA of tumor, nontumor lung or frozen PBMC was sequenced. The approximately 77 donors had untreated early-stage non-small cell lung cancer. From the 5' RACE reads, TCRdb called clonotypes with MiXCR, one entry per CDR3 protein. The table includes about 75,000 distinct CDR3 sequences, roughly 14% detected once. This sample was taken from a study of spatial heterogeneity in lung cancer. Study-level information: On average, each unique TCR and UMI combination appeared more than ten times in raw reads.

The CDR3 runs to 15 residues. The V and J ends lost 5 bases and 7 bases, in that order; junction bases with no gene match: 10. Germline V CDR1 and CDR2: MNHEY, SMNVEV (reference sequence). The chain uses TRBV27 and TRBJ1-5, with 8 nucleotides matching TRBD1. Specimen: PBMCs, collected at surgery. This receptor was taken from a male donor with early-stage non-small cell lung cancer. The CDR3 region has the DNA TGTGCCAGCAGTCCGCGGACAGGGAGGAACCAGCCCCAGCATTTT. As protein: CASSPRTGRNQPQHF.